One sample yielded the 2 T cell receptor beta chains listed below, sequenced in a study of cytomegalovirus exposure and HLA in healthy donors. Primers: 60 Vbeta forward and 13 Jbeta reverse. Clones were read by immunoSEQ multiplex PCR, and TCRdb kept only the in-frame ones, dropping some. The sample lists about 190,000 clones; around 82% were seen once. Sequencing was done on a sample of PBMCs. The receptor source for this set is a man aged 18 to 29 in good health and CMV-seronegative.

In regard to this clone: One end of the junction does not line up with germline, which may come from a read error. This chain connects TRBV7-9 to TRBJ2-7, with TRBD1 matching over 7 bases. The CDR3 length is 17 residues. From germline, CDR1 is SEHNR and CDR2 FQNEAQ (reference sequence). The CDR3 is CSSSSIRQGLSSYEQYF. CDR3 coding DNA: TGTTCCAGCAGCTCAATAAGACAGGGTCTCAGCTCCTACGAGCAGTACTTC.

This clone is a singleton in its sample. The rearrangement links TRBV6-6 to TRBJ2-7; TRBD2 agrees at 8 bases. The J segment lost 5 bases and the V segment lost 2 bases, leaving 11 bases of the junction unmatched. This CDR3 spans 16 amino acids. Germline V gives CDR1 MNHNY, CDR2 SVGAGI (reference sequence). The CDR3 here is CASSYVWAGGRHEQYF. The CDR3 DNA reads as TGTGCCAGCAGTTACGTTTGGGCGGGAGGTCGGCACGAGCAGTACTTC.